This T cell receptor (beta chain) was captured by sequencing in a study of T-cell reconstitution after alpha-beta-depleted transplantation in children. Preparation of the TCRbeta library involved a method that used unique molecular identifiers. TCRdb used MiXCR to reprocess the PCR reads, holding one entry per CDR3 protein. There are about 260,000 distinct CDR3 sequences in the sample; 8.2% occur only once, and approximately 6.3% lies in the top ten. This clonotype was observed at least ten times. Its antigen remains unknown. Germline loops: CDR1 DFQATT, CDR2 SNEGSKA (reference sequence). The V and J ends lost 1 base and 3 bases respectively, with 7 bases between them. The CDR3 length is 13 residues. Findings and caveats of the study: T-cell numbers and diversity one year post-transplant derived largely from freshly generated T cells.

This receptor was identified in a male patient younger than 18 who had a stem cell transplant for acute lymphoblastic leukemia, so the T cells may come from the graft donor. V and J are TRBV20-1 and TRBJ2-1; D remains ambiguous. The source material was PBMCs, mostly from graft donor cells, sampled 180 days after TCRalphabeta/CD19-depleted stem cell transplant. The CDR3 bases are TGCAGTGCTAGAGTGTCCGGCTACAATGAGCAGTTCTTC. It translates to CSARVSGYNEQFF.